The TCR beta chain under discussion was sequenced for a study of blood T cell repertoires in COVID-19. V lost 8 bases to trimming and J lost 1 base, with 11 bases between them. CDR1 and CDR2 from the germline V gene are SGHTA and FQGNSA. CDR3 length equals 13 residues. Assay: immunoSEQ multiplex PCR; the TCRdb copy retains only in-frame clones and omits some. This sample has 100,000 to 120,000 clones; over 65% occur once, and the top ten carry about 1.8%. The clonotype was recovered from a middle-aged woman with acute or convalescent COVID-19. Sequencing was done on a sample of peripheral blood. The rearrangement joins TRBV7-2 to TRBJ2-5, with D possibly TRBD2 on 6 matching bases. CDR3 coding DNA: TGTGCCAGCGGTCGGGACTCCCAAGAGACCCAGTACTTC. Translating gives CASGRDSQETQYF.